This record concerns one TCR beta chain sequence. This sample was taken from a study of blood T cell repertoires in COVID-19. Trimming at V came to 8 bases and at J to 8 bases, leaving 16 bases not matched to a gene. This CDR3 has 17 residues. Germline lookup yields CDR1 LGHNA and CDR2 YNFKEQ. The protocol was immunoSEQ multiplex PCR, while the TCRdb copy is restricted to in-frame clones and leaves out a portion. Of 250,000 or so clones in the sample, approximately 88% were seen once. The TCR was taken from a woman aged 40 to 49 who had been exposed to COVID-19. The sample taken for sequencing was PBMCs or T cells enriched from blood (not recorded which). The chain couples TRBV4-2 to TRBJ2-1, with 12 bases lining up with TRBD2. CDR3 region: CASQKTPLAGGQDEQFF. DNA of the CDR3: TGTGCCAGCCAAAAGACTCCTCTAGCGGGGGGGCAGGATGAGCAGTTCTTC.